This TCR beta chain came from a study of memory CD4+ T cells and cytomegalovirus serostatus. Overall study context: Donors were healthy Belgian adults, about ten CMV seropositive and around 23 seronegative. Study-wide points: A US-trained random forest predicted CMV serostatus with median AUC around 0.92. Suggested: most of the CMV-linked TCR signature lies in CD4+ memory cells.

The length of the CDR3 is 14 residues. Germline-derived CDR1 and CDR2 are SGHAT and FQNNGV. V lost 5 bases and J lost 0, with 11 bases in between. The sort gate was single viable CD3+CD4+CD8-CD45RO+ cells for memory CD4+ T cells. After thawing, CD4+ T cells were positively selected. As regards this clone: Antigen unknown.

TCRdb's table, derived via immunoSEQ multiplex PCR, lists solely in-frame clones and lacks some. Among tens of thousands of clones, 70% to 85% were seen once, and the ten largest hold more than 2.5%. V is TRBV11-2 and J is TRBJ2-7; TRBD2 might be the D (6 bases). This sequence was found in an adult in good health and CMV-seropositive. The specimen sequenced was memory CD4+ T cells from blood. The CDR3 sequence: CASSADYSSYEQYF. The DNA for the CDR3 is TGTGCCAGCAGCGCGGACTATAGCTCCTACGAGCAGTACTTC.